This T cell receptor beta chain was captured by sequencing in a study of PD-1 blockade in mismatch repair-deficient tumors. Study observations and caveats: Tumor-resident clones, often undetectable pretreatment in blood, expanded then contracted after pembrolizumab.

CDR1 MDHEN and CDR2 SYDVKM come from the germline V gene. V was pared by 5 bases and J by 6 bases, with 8 bases of the junction left unmatched. The CDR3 has 14 amino acids. Produced via immunoSEQ multiplex PCR; TCRdb's table is partial and in-frame only. Of around 30,000 clones in the sample, around 80% were seen once. With regard to this clone: The target antigen is unknown.

This TCR came from an adult with mismatch repair-deficient cancer. The J gene is TRBJ1-2, the V gene TRBV28, with 8 bases matching TRBD1. The specimen comprised PBMCs, sampled 6 weeks after starting pembrolizumab. The CDR3 nucleotides are TGTGCCAGCAGTATAGGGACAGGTGCCGATGGCTACACCTTC. Amino acid sequence: CASSIGTGADGYTF.